This T cell receptor beta chain was retrieved from a study of shared clonotypes between healthy human individuals. Data came from immunoSEQ multiplex PCR; TCRdb stores just in-frame clones and leaves some out. The profile shows over a million clones, around 78% of them singletons. V lost 5 bases to trimming and J lost 2 bases, with 15 bases between them. The germline gives CDR1 SEHNR, CDR2 FQNEAQ (reference sequence). This CDR3 has 16 amino acids. The chain joins TRBV7-9 to TRBJ1-4; D perhaps matches TRBD1 (5 bases). The origin of this receptor is a man younger than 35 in good health. Some clones in this sample may be carry-over from other donors' samples. The specimen sequenced was memory CD4+ T cells from PBMCs. The subset: CD45RA-negative fraction. The CDR3 protein is CASSPYGALTNEKLFF. CDR3 in DNA: TGTGCCAGCAGCCCCTACGGGGCTCTCACTAATGAAAAACTGTTTTTT.